Presented here are 12 T cell receptor beta chains from one specimen sequenced in a study of blood T cell repertoires in COVID-19 (dated by TCRdb to the early 2020s). The method behind the library was the immunoSEQ multiplex PCR assay. In its TCRdb copy, this immuneACCESS table keeps in-frame sequences only and misses some clones. Where compared with another copy, unresolved V genes explain less than half of these, and the others have no known cause. In this sample the table shows about 320,000 clones, around 85% of which occur a single time. The ten top clones hold around 1.8% of the sample. Sample: PBMCs or T cells enriched from blood (not recorded which). These receptor sequences come from a woman in her thirties who had been exposed to COVID-19.

This sequence joins TRBV19 and TRBJ2-3; the match to TRBD2 covers 10 bases. CDR3 length: 13 amino acids. With 7 bases clipped from V and 4 bases from J, the junction kept 2 bases outside the gene matches. CDR1 LNHDA and CDR2 SQIVND come from the germline V gene (reference sequence). The CDR3 nucleotides read TGTGCCAGTAAAAGCGGGGGGGCAGATACGCAGTATTTT. Translated: CASKSGGADTQYF.

The rearrangement uses TRBV12-3 or TRBV12-4 and TRBJ1-1; TRBD1 matches 10 bases. V lost 8 bases, J lost 11 bases, and 5 bases stayed unmatched. The CDR3 is 11 amino acids. CDR3 protein: CASRDRGQAFF. In DNA, the CDR3 is TGTGCCAGCCGCGACAGGGGGCAGGCTTTCTTT.

This clone was seen a handful of times. The gene calls are TRBV30 and TRBJ2-2, with a weak D call TRBD2 (6 bases). The V gene lost 3 bases and the J gene lost 5 bases, with 10 bases spanning the gap. This CDR3 is built from 13 residues. From germline, CDR1 is GTSNPN and CDR2 SVGIG (reference sequence). CDR3 amino acids: CAWRDYGTGELFF. The DNA for the CDR3 is TGTGCCTGGAGGGACTACGGAACCGGGGAGCTGTTTTTT. Drawing the rest from reference TRBV30 and TRBJ2-2, the complete variable domain is SQTIHQWPATLVQPVGSPLSLECTVEGTSNPNLYWYRQAAGRGLQLLFYSVGIGQISSEVPQNLSASRPQDRQFILSSKKLLLSDSGFYLCAWRDYGTGELFFGEGSRLTVL.

This clone was counted once. V and J are TRBV5-1 and TRBJ2-5; a possible D gene is TRBD2 (5 bases). Germline assignment: CDR1 SGHRS and CDR2 YFSETQ. This CDR3 region has 14 residues. The V and J ends lost 1 base and 4 bases respectively, with 11 bases between them. The chain's CDR3 is CASSLSLAGETQYF. The CDR3 DNA follows: TGCGCCAGCAGCTTGTCTCTGGCGGGAGAGACCCAGTACTTC.

This rearrangement joins TRBV5-1 to TRBJ1-1; no clear D. The CDR3 length is 12 residues. V shed 4 bases and J shed 5 bases, with 9 bases lying between them. The germline V gene has CDR1 SGHRS and CDR2 YFSETQ. The CDR3 DNA sequence: TGCGCCAGCAGCCCGGGATGGACTGAAGCTTTCTTT. Translation gives CASSPGWTEAFF.

This rearrangement joins TRBV30 to TRBJ1-3, with D perhaps matching TRBD1 (6 bases). Germline V lookup: CDR1 GTSNPN, CDR2 SVGIG (reference sequence). The CDR3 is made up of 14 amino acids. With 5 bases removed from V and 0 bases from J, the gap between germline ends came to 11 bases. The DNA of the CDR3 is TGTGCCTGGTCACAGGGCCTCTCTGGAAACACCATATATTTT. Residues: CAWSQGLSGNTIYF. Using reference TRBV30 and TRBJ1-3 for the parts outside the CDR3, the full variable domain is SQTIHQWPATLVQPVGSPLSLECTVEGTSNPNLYWYRQAAGRGLQLLFYSVGIGQISSEVPQNLSASRPQDRQFILSSKKLLLSDSGFYLCAWSQGLSGNTIYFGEGSWLTVV.

This clone was recorded a few times. This chain connects TRBV7-3 to TRBJ2-7; 7 bases match TRBD1. With 3 bases clipped from V and 3 bases from J, the junction kept 8 bases outside the gene matches. The CDR3 has 15 residues. Germline V gene sequence: CDR1 SGHTA, CDR2 FQGTGA. The CDR3 nucleotides are TGTGCCAGCAGCTTGAGTACAGGGGCAAACTACGAGCAGTACTTC. Amino acids: CASSLSTGANYEQYF.

The chain recombines TRBV9 with TRBJ2-5, with D maybe TRBD1 (6 bases). The ends were cut back, 3 bases at V and 2 bases at J, with 14 bases in the middle. The germline CDR1 and CDR2 sequences are SGDLS and YYNGEE. The CDR3 spans 15 residues. In nucleotides, the CDR3 is TGTGCCAGCAGCGGAGGGGGAATTCGGCAAGAGACCCAGTACTTC. Encoded protein: CASSGGGIRQETQYF. The full variable domain, with the rest looked up from reference TRBV9 and TRBJ2-5, is DSGVTQTPKHLITATGQRVTLRCSPRSGDLSVYWYQQSLDQGLQFLIQYYNGEERAKGNILERFSAQQFPDLHSELNLSSLELGDSALYFCASSGGGIRQETQYFGPGTRLLVL.

The chain is built from TRBV5-1 and TRBJ2-7, with 9 positions matching TRBD2. The germline gives CDR1 SGHRS, CDR2 YFSETQ. This CDR3 region has 17 residues. The ends lost 2 bases at V and 3 bases at J; junction bases unmatched: 12. The CDR3 DNA follows: TGCGCCAGCAGCTTAAGGAAACTAGCGGGCGATAACTACGAGCAGTACTTC. It yields the protein CASSLRKLAGDNYEQYF. Based on the CDR3 plus reference TRBV5-1 and TRBJ2-7, the full variable domain is KAGVTQTPRYLIKTRGQQVTLSCSPISGHRSVSWYQQTPGQGLQFLFEYFSETQRNKGNFPGRFSGRQFSNSRSEMNVSTLELGDSALYLCASSLRKLAGDNYEQYFGPGTRLTVT.

This chain joins TRBV9 and TRBJ1-1; TRBD1 aligns across 10 bases. The germline gives CDR1 SGDLS, CDR2 YYNGEE. The CDR3 loop spans 18 amino acids. Losses at the gene ends were 3 bases for V and 9 bases for J; bases not matched to a gene: 20. The CDR3 sequence is CASSGWPGTGEVEGKAFF. CDR3 DNA sequence: TGTGCCAGCAGCGGATGGCCCGGGACAGGGGAAGTAGAGGGGAAAGCTTTCTTT.

This rearrangement joins TRBV28 to TRBJ1-5, with a tentative D call TRBD1 (6 bases). V was cut by 5 bases and J by 2 bases, with 25 bases left in between. Germline V gives CDR1 MDHEN, CDR2 SYDVKM. The CDR3 is 19 amino acids. CDR3 nucleotide sequence: TGTGCCAGCAGTCTGGTCGCCCCCAGGGGAACTTCTCGCAATCAGCCCCAGCATTTT. Its protein product is CASSLVAPRGTSRNQPQHF.

This rearrangement joins TRBV5-1 to TRBJ2-2, with a weak D call TRBD2 (6 bases). Germline values: CDR1 SGHRS, CDR2 YFSETQ. Deletions cut 4 bases from V and 2 bases from J, with 9 bases between. The CDR3 is 14 amino acids. The CDR3: CASSTGGNTGELFF. The CDR3 DNA follows: TGCGCCAGCAGCACCGGGGGAAACACCGGGGAGCTGTTTTTT.